The entry below describes one T cell receptor beta chain. Its antigen remains unidentified. Base quality data are lacking; no much larger clone is found one base away. The sample belongs to a study of cytomegalovirus exposure and HLA in healthy donors (dated by TCRdb to between 2016 and 2019). A note on the overall study: An earlier analysis of approximately 600 of the donors reported about 250 Gb of sequence data and some 100 million unique TCR beta sequences from about 179 million T cells. The T cell repertoires of under 750 subjects were profiled by immunosequencing and related to cytomegalovirus serostatus. To study patterns of TCR occurrence, a later analysis re-analyzed previously published TCR beta repertoires from more than 550 donors and added high-resolution HLA genotyping. HLA typing included class I and class II loci at four-digit resolution. An early release that covered more than 550 HLA-typed donors contained about 290 gigabases of sequencing data and tens of millions of unique TCR sequences. A later genetic analysis used genome-wide SNP genotypes for about three fifths of the 666 donors, treating that subset as a discovery cohort. Rather than using new phenotypic data, the later analysis identified candidate immune exposures from TCR beta sequences and from how often those sequences occurred across donors. Typing coverage differed by locus: A, B, C, DRB1 and DQB1 were typed in roughly 620-630 donors, DQA1 in 500 to 550, DPA1 in some 570, and DPB1 in just under 480. Besides the first cohort of 500 to 700 subjects, a separate validation cohort made up of over 100 different subjects was used. Because of strong linkage in the cohort, 4 to 6 DR-DQ haplotypes were treated as single units for association and clustering. Among 398 genotyped donors of the cohort, an average of 235,054 unique TCR beta nucleotide sequences were sequenced per donor, roughly a sixth of them non-productive. Every discovery cohort repertoire had been produced on one sequencing platform. High-throughput TCR immunosequencing, statistical association of individual TCRs with disease status, and machine learning were combined to predict cytomegalovirus infection status. The genetic ancestry cluster associated with self-reported Caucasian donors included around four fifths of the roughly 360 genotyped donors. To decide whether each TCR beta V gene segment behaved as functional or pseudogenic, an earlier analysis of nearly 600 of the donors relied on high-throughput TCR beta sequencing. The study aimed to test whether cataloging public T cell receptors could reveal signatures of past pathogen exposure. Alongside the repertoire data, information on donor age, sex, ethnicity and CMV serostatus was compiled. The paper as a whole reports these results and caveats: The study listed over 150 TCR beta chains as associated with cytomegalovirus. A later analysis reported that several top co-occurrence clusters appeared linked to parvovirus B19, influenza, CMV and Epstein-Barr virus. The only immune exposure information available for the cohort was CMV serostatus. A further reported finding was that TCR beta sequences accurately predicted the HLA-A and HLA-B alleles for most subjects in the first cohort. A few of the identified cytomegalovirus-associated TCR beta chains were confirmed in vitro to be specific for cytomegalovirus antigens. In both the original and validation cohorts, the classifier was reported to diagnose cytomegalovirus status with high specificity and sensitivity. In this cohort, only TCR beta chains were sequenced, and detectable features were limited by the absence of alpha or paired-chain data. Most TCR sequences were seen in very few donors, while some public TCRs were found in many individuals. The authors suggested that the approach could potentially be generalized to other disease states and immunological phenotypes. The earlier analysis of 587 of the donors excluded about 16 rarely observed V segments, including chromosome 9 orphons, because counts were too low. The presence/absence analyses assumed that sequencing depth was roughly uniform across donors, and that assumption may not be true. A later analysis found that TCR association rates varied across HLA loci, with DRB1 alleles showing the most associated TCRs and HLA-C alleles the fewest. When HLA alleles, especially DR and DQ, strongly co-occurred, TCR associations were difficult to assign to individual alleles. Broadly in line with IMGT annotations, most TCR beta V segments showed up in productive rearrangements about 90% or about 30% of the time in an earlier analysis of several hundred of the donors. The sequencing pipeline was judged likely to have produced a cluster of highly shared sequence variants as a technical artifact. In a later analysis, HLA-associated TCR beta chains were found to be more clonally expanded and to have lower generation probabilities than equally common non-associated chains. In a later genetic analysis, fewer N-insertions in productive TCRs were reported among donors in an Asian-associated ancestry cluster than the approximately 630-donor mean. Specific HLA alleles were associated with over 15,000 TCR beta sequences at a false discovery rate of 0.05 in a later analysis. Linkage disequilibrium might explain the correlated functional status among segregating V segments, but an unknown experimental factor could not be excluded. According to a later analysis, most CMV-associated TCR beta chains appeared to be HLA-restricted, and the HLA associations seemed to be driven largely by CMV exposure. Because some donors lacked HLA typing at each locus, the association tests relied only on the typed subset. An association between a missense DCLRE1C variant and V-gene and J-gene trimming of TCR beta chains was found in a later genetic analysis and replicated in an independent cohort.

The library was obtained by the immunoSEQ multiplex PCR assay. The multiplex PCR relied on a mix of 60 forward primers for TCR Vbeta segments and 13 reverse primers for TCR Jbeta segments. Amplification of the CDR3 region of rearranged TCR beta genes was performed with a multiplex PCR assay on genomic DNA. The Illumina HiSeq System was used to sequence the amplified TCR beta libraries as 87-base-pair reads. On the authors' methods: In a later analysis, some 80 million unique TCR beta chains were counted across the roughly 670 repertoires, and roughly 10 million of these chains were shared by at least two donors. To remove PCR and sequencing errors, raw reads were error-corrected and collapsed into unique sequences using a nearest-neighbor algorithm that merged closely related sequences. To assign V, D and J gene segments, CDR3 sequences were aligned to IMGT reference sequences. For a sequence to be retained, a match of at least six nucleotides to both a V gene segment and a J gene segment was required. A rearrangement counted as productive if the CDR3 had no stop codons and remained in frame with V and J, and every other rearrangement counted as non-productive. CDR3 was defined by IMGT convention, running from the second conserved V-encoded cysteine to the conserved J-encoded phenylalanine. Sequences without an unambiguous match to a single V gene segment were excluded from the earlier analysis of approximately 600 of the donors. An earlier analysis of just under 600 of the donors called V segments functional above 56.7% productive rearrangements and segregating when the between-donor standard deviation exceeded 5%. To diagnose cytomegalovirus status from the catalog of TCR beta chain sequences, a statistical classification framework was built. In a later analysis, TCR nucleotide sequences were compared against IMGT/GENE-DB human TR gene sequences so that V and J genes could be assigned. Using the TCRdist pipeline, a later analysis assigned CDR3 sequences along with most-parsimonious VDJ recombination scenarios. In a later analysis, each TCR beta chain was defined by its CDR3 amino acid sequence together with its V-gene family, and reads without a unique V-gene family were excluded. As a way to deal with suspected cross-contamination and a sequencing artifact, a later analysis dropped under 600 nucleotide sequences that were highly shared and had low generation probability. In a later analysis, a clonal expansion index was calculated for each public chain from normalized within-repertoire ranks of inferred template counts. In a later analysis, generation probabilities were computed with a VDJ recombination model fitted to out-of-frame rearrangements, and the resulting probabilities were checked against IGoR. A later analysis scored TCR-TCR, TCR-HLA and TCR-CMV co-occurrence with hypergeometric tests, applying a repertoire-size bias correction to TCR pairs. A later analysis estimated false discovery rates by permuting HLA or CMV assignments 20 times. In a later analysis, co-occurring TCRs were grouped using DBSCAN, and TCRdist sequence similarity was added for clustering within HLA-allele-positive subsets. For co-occurrence clustering, repertoires with fewer than 30,000 or more than 120,000 public chains were excluded, along with about five repertoires with anomalous nucleotide sharing. What TCRdb holds here is the immuneACCESS table cut down to in-frame rearrangements. Part of the clones is not present; checked against another copy, under half of the missing clones reflect an unresolved V gene, and the others are unexplained. V, J and clone size reflect that table, while D and trimming were determined from the DNA. The sample yields 200,000 to 250,000 clones; over 70% were counted once. The top ten constitute around 8% of the sample.

In total, fewer than 750 healthy bone marrow donors made up the cohort. At the time of sampling, all cohort members were nominally healthy, though unrecorded immune exposures were likely present. The donor tested CMV seropositive and was one of the 289 seropositive cohort members. Every donor gave a peripheral blood sample, and the peripheral blood mononuclear cells from that sample were used for TCR beta sequencing. Genomic DNA was extracted from the blood cell samples with the Qiagen DNeasy Blood Extraction Kit. The receptor comes from a woman aged 60-75 years in good health and CMV-seropositive. The source material was PBMCs.

The CDR3 has the sequence CASSPRPGTDNTGELFF. The nucleotides are TGCGCCAGCAGCCCCCGTCCCGGGACAGATAACACCGGGGAGCTGTTTTTT. The chain couples TRBV5-1 to TRBJ2-2; 7 bases in between match TRBD1. Per the germline V gene, SGHRS is the CDR1 and YFSETQ is the CDR2. Trimmed from V: 4 bases; trimmed from J: 2 bases; junction bases lacking a gene match: 11. The CDR3 runs 17 amino acids, cysteine and phenylalanine included. CDR3 DNA only is kept here, 51 bases in frame from base 1. The entire variable domain, with the stretches around the CDR3 drawn from the reference TRBV5-1 and TRBJ2-2 proteins, is KAGVTQTPRYLIKTRGQQVTLSCSPISGHRSVSWYQQTPGQGLQFLFEYFSETQRNKGNFPGRFSGRQFSNSRSEMNVSTLELGDSALYLCASSPRPGTDNTGELFFGEGSRLTVL.